A selection of T cell receptor beta chains follows, all from one sample in a study of shared clonotypes between healthy human individuals. The method was immunoSEQ multiplex PCR; TCRdb's version includes in-frame clones alone and lacks a portion of them. The repertoire holds 2 million to 3 million clones, with around 90% as singletons. Sequenced input: naive CD4+ T cells sorted from blood. All receptors derive from a man younger than 35 in good health. CDR3s include the opening cysteine and the closing phenylalanine or tryptophan. D genes are given only for firm matches. Rows may omit the clone size; those that give it use once, few, many or a size class.

>TRBD2|TRBV14|TRBJ2-7|-
CASSRAGAPYEQYF
TGTGCCAGCAGCCGAGCGGGGGCACCCTACGAGCAGTACTTC
>-|TRBV25-1|TRBJ1-4|-
CASRYGEKLFF
TGTGCCAGCAGGTATGGGGAAAAACTGTTTTTT
>TRBD2|TRBV10-3|TRBJ2-2|-
CAISEASGRSANTGELFF
TGTGCCATCAGTGAGGCGAGCGGGAGGTCCGCGAACACCGGGGAGCTGTTTTTT
>-|TRBV7-3|TRBJ2-7|-
CASSFSGGEQYF
TGTGCCAGCAGCTTCAGTGGTGGCGAGCAGTACTTC
>-|TRBV6-1|TRBJ1-3|-
CASSEGPIVGNTIYF
TGTGCCAGCAGTGAAGGACCCATCGTCGGAAACACCATATATTTT
>-|TRBV2|TRBJ1-3|-
CASSDPSPGNTIYF
TGTGCCAGCAGTGACCCATCCCCGGGAAACACCATATATTTT
>-|TRBV6-1|TRBJ2-3|-
CASSGAGSTDTQYF
TGTGCCAGCAGTGGAGCAGGGTCCACAGATACGCAGTATTTT
>TRBD1|TRBV10-3|TRBJ2-1|-
CAISAGQGEVNEQFF
TGTGCCATCAGTGCGGGACAGGGGGAGGTCAATGAGCAGTTCTTC
>-|TRBV7-8|TRBJ2-5|-
CASSLGWTAQETQYF
TGTGCCAGCAGCTTAGGCTGGACAGCTCAAGAGACCCAGTACTTC
>TRBD1|TRBV28|TRBJ1-1|-
CASSLDRATEAFF
TGTGCCAGCAGCCTGGACAGGGCCACTGAAGCTTTCTTT
>-|TRBV2|TRBJ2-7|-
CASRQLGMANEQYF
TGTGCCAGCAGACAACTGGGTATGGCGAACGAGCAGTACTTC
>TRBD2|TRBV7-7|TRBJ2-5|-
CASSSGLAGSQETQYF
TGTGCTAGCAGCTCGGGACTAGCGGGATCACAAGAGACCCAGTACTTC
>-|TRBV5-1|TRBJ2-3|-
CASSLGHPSTDTQYF
TGCGCCAGCAGCTTGGGACATCCGAGCACAGATACGCAGTATTTT
>-|TRBV6-6|TRBJ1-1|-
CASSYDRPRAEAFF
TGTGCCAGCAGTTACGACAGGCCACGGGCTGAAGCTTTCTTT
>-|TRBV28|TRBJ2-3|-
CGTREGGESTDTQYF
TGCGGTACTAGGGAGGGGGGAGAGAGCACAGATACGCAGTATTTT
>TRBD2|TRBV7-2|TRBJ2-3|-
CASSLPGEGTDTQYF
TGTGCCAGCAGCTTACCCGGGGAGGGTACAGATACGCAGTATTTT
>-|TRBV19|TRBJ1-1|-
CASSTVTRPNTEAFF
TGTGCCAGTAGTACCGTGACAAGGCCGAACACTGAAGCTTTCTTT
>-|TRBV7-8|TRBJ2-2|-
CASSSLRGARNTGELFF
TGTGCCAGCAGCTCCTTACGGGGGGCTAGAAACACCGGGGAGCTGTTTTTT
>-|TRBV7-8|TRBJ2-3|-
CASSRSLWQDTQYF
TGTGCCAGCAGCCGTAGCTTGTGGCAAGATACGCAGTATTTT
>TRBD2|TRBV2|TRBJ2-1|-
CASRRLAGGSYNEQFF
TGTGCCAGCAGAAGACTAGCGGGAGGCTCCTACAATGAGCAGTTCTTC
>-|TRBV9|TRBJ2-3|-
CASSVVGDTDTQYF
TGTGCCAGCAGCGTAGTCGGGGACACAGATACGCAGTATTTT
>TRBD1|TRBV10-2|TRBJ1-5|once
CASSETPDRGNQPQHF
TGCGCCAGCAGTGAGACCCCAGACAGGGGTAATCAGCCCCAGCATTTT
>TRBD1|TRBV2|TRBJ1-6|-
CASSWDRDASPLHF
TGTGCCAGCTCCTGGGACAGGGACGCCTCACCCCTCCACTTT
>-|TRBV6-1|TRBJ2-7|-
CATRRSSYEQYF
TGTGCCACTCGAAGGAGCTCCTACGAGCAGTACTTC
>TRBD2|TRBV28|TRBJ2-1|-
CASSSLTSADNEQFF
TGTGCCAGCAGTTCCCTCACTAGCGCTGACAATGAGCAGTTCTTC
>TRBD2|TRBV18|TRBJ2-1|-
CASSPRTSGGMSSYNEQFF
TGTGCCAGCTCACCCCGGACTAGCGGGGGGATGAGCTCCTACAATGAGCAGTTCTTC
>TRBD2|TRBV7-2|TRBJ2-1|once
CASSPGLAGYNEQFF
TGTGCCAGCAGCCCCGGACTAGCGGGATACAATGAGCAGTTCTTC
>-|TRBV5-1|TRBJ2-3|once
CASSRDDPSGSDTQYF
TGCGCCAGCAGCCGGGACGATCCCTCCGGATCTGATACGCAGTATTTT
>TRBD2|TRBV28|TRBJ2-3|-
CASSIRGGATDTQYF
TGTGCCAGCAGCATACGGGGGGGGGCCACAGATACGCAGTATTTT
>-|TRBV5-1|TRBJ2-2|-
CASSSGRSNTGELFF
TGCGCCAGCAGCTCAGGGAGAAGTAACACCGGGGAGCTGTTTTTT